Each of the 15 T cell receptor beta chains below was sequenced from the same sample in a study of T cell responses to AZD1222 COVID-19 vaccine. Sequencing used immunoSEQ multiplex PCR; TCRdb keeps in-frame clones, though not all of them. The sample carries some 100,000 clones, around nine tenths recorded once. The sample consisted of peripheral blood, taken on day 0 of AZD1222 vaccination. Receptors were obtained from an adult in good health.

The chain links TRBV9 to TRBJ1-6, with TRBD1 identical over 9 bases. Germline assignment: CDR1 SGDLS and CDR2 YYNGEE. Trimming at V came to 0 bases and at J to 13 bases, leaving 23 bases not matched to a gene. The CDR3 sequence is 20 residues long. The CDR3 DNA sequence: TGTGCCAGCAGCGTAGGGCAGGGACAGGGAGAGGGAGTTCGAGTAGTGCCCCTCCACTTT. Translated, it gives CASSVGQGQGEGVRVVPLHF.

The chain employs TRBV2 and TRBJ1-6, with a weak D call TRBD1 (5 bases). Trimming stripped 4 bases from V and 8 bases from J, with 12 bases between. Germline V gives CDR1 SNHLY, CDR2 FYNNEI. This CDR3 region has 14 residues. The CDR3 DNA reads as TGTGCCAGCAGTGTCGGGACTGACTATTCACCCCTCCACTTT. This codes for CASSVGTDYSPLHF.

CDR3 nucleotide sequence: TGTGCCACCAGCAGAGATGCCAGGACCCTCAATCGAGAGACCCAGTACTTC. This translates into CATSRDARTLNRETQYF. The chain recombines TRBV15 with TRBJ2-5; D is ambiguous. This CDR3 has 17 residues. The V and J ends lost 0 bases and 4 bases respectively, with 18 bases between them. Germline CDR1 reads LNHNV; CDR2 reads YYDKDF (reference sequence).

The rearrangement joins TRBV18 to TRBJ2-1; 9 bases are shared with TRBD2. Germline loops: CDR1 KGHSH, CDR2 LQKENI. The ends lost 2 bases at V and 3 bases at J; junction bases unmatched: 8. CDR3 size: 17 residues. CDR3 protein: CASSPSGSGGVYNEQFF. CDR3 sequence (DNA): TGTGCCAGCTCACCATCCGGTAGCGGGGGAGTCTACAATGAGCAGTTCTTC.

This clone was picked up a small number of times. Other nucleotide sequences in the sample specify the same CDR3. The gene calls are TRBV6-2 or TRBV6-3 and TRBJ2-1, with 10 bases matching TRBD2. Trimming cost V 4 bases and J 2 bases; bases outside gene matches: 2. CDR3 length equals 15 residues. CDR1 MNHEY and CDR2 SVGEGT come from the germline V gene. CDR3 residues: CASSLAGGPYNEQFF. DNA of the CDR3: TGTGCCAGCAGTTTAGCGGGGGGACCCTACAATGAGCAGTTCTTC.

The sample holds one count of this clone. J is TRBJ2-7 and V is TRBV19; D might be TRBD1 or TRBD2, each matching 5 bases. Germline CDR1 reads LNHDA; CDR2 reads SQIVND (reference sequence). The CDR3 length is 14 residues. Between the trimmed V and J ends, which lost 5 bases and 4 bases, there was a span of 15 bases. The CDR3: CASSGAAGLYEQYF. CDR3 nucleotide sequence: TGTGCCAGTAGTGGGGCCGCAGGACTTTACGAGCAGTACTTC.

The CDR3 loop is CASSPGGIRGSPLHF. In DNA, the CDR3 is TGTGCCAGCTCACCAGGGGGTATCCGTGGATCACCCCTCCACTTT. J is TRBJ1-6 and V is TRBV18, with D possibly matching TRBD1 (5 bases). CDR1 is KGHSH, CDR2 LQKENI, per germline. CDR3 length: 15 amino acids. V was pared by 2 bases and J by 10 bases, with 15 bases between.

The chain uses TRBV27 and TRBJ1-3; 7 bases are a match to TRBD1. The V gene end was trimmed by 6 bases and the J gene end by 0 bases; junction bases not matched to a gene: 5. CDR3 length: 15 amino acids. Germline V lookup: CDR1 MNHEY, CDR2 SMNVEV (reference sequence). The CDR3 here is CASSPRQGSGNTIYF. CDR3 in DNA: TGTGCCAGCAGCCCTCGACAGGGCTCTGGAAACACCATATATTTT.

V usage is TRBV4-3 and J usage is TRBJ1-4; weak D call: TRBD1 (5 bases). The germline CDR1 and CDR2 sequences are LGHNA and YSLEER. V shed 0 bases and J shed 3 bases, with 8 bases lying between them. The CDR3 has 15 residues. CDR3 sequence: CASSQDLGANEKLFF. The CDR3 region has the DNA TGCGCCAGCAGCCAAGATTTGGGGGCTAATGAAAAACTGTTTTTT.

This sequence joins TRBV4-3 and TRBJ1-2, with D perhaps matching TRBD1 (5 bases). Deletions cut 0 bases from V and 3 bases from J, with 20 bases between. This CDR3 region has 18 residues. Per the germline V gene, CDR1 is LGHNA and CDR2 is YSLEER. The DNA of the CDR3 is TGCGCCAGCAGCCAAGATGGGAGGGGACCCACGGGGGACTATGGCTACACCTTC. Translating it yields CASSQDGRGPTGDYGYTF.

The chain recombines TRBV19 with TRBJ1-1; 8 nucleotides agree with TRBD1. V gave up 7 bases and J gave up 1 base; unmatched junction bases: 5. Germline V lookup: CDR1 LNHDA, CDR2 SQIVND (reference sequence). This CDR3 contains 14 residues. In DNA form, the CDR3 reads TGTGCCAGTACCCTCAGGGGGCCGAACACTGAAGCTTTCTTT. This translates into CASTLRGPNTEAFF.

The chain is built from TRBV19 and TRBJ1-1; a weak D match, TRBD1 (5 bases). Germline loops: CDR1 LNHDA, CDR2 SQIVND (reference sequence). V was shortened by 6 bases and J by 8 bases, with 16 bases between the two germline ends. The CDR3 is made up of 13 amino acids. CDR3 amino acids: CASSRVDFGEAFF. CDR3 in DNA: TGTGCCAGTAGCAGGGTGGATTTCGGAGAAGCTTTCTTT.

The chain couples TRBV7-9 to TRBJ1-2, with 10 bases identical to TRBD1. Trimming removed 5 bases from V and 8 bases from J; junction bases left unmatched: 11. This CDR3 region has 15 residues. Looked up from germline, CDR1 is SEHNR and CDR2 is FQNEAQ (reference sequence). CDR3 amino acids: CASSTRTGGRKGYTF. In DNA form, the CDR3 reads TGTGCCAGCAGCACCCGGACAGGGGGAAGGAAGGGCTACACCTTC.

The V call is TRBV5-6, the J call TRBJ1-1; 8 bases are shared with TRBD1. The CDR3 runs to 15 residues. Germline CDR1 is SGHDT and CDR2 is YYEEEE. Losses at the gene ends were 3 bases for V and 4 bases for J; bases not matched to a gene: 8. The DNA for the CDR3 is TGTGCCAGCAGCTCCCTAGACAGGGGCGGCACTGAAGCTTTCTTT. This gives the protein CASSSLDRGGTEAFF.

V usage is TRBV30 and J usage is TRBJ1-2, with D unresolved. The germline V gene has CDR1 GTSNPN and CDR2 SVGIG (reference sequence). The V gene lost 1 base and the J gene lost 2 bases, with 8 bases spanning the gap. CDR3 size: 13 residues. CDR3 DNA sequence: TGTGCCTGGAGTGCTGGGCTGAACTATGGCTACACCTTC. Its translation: CAWSAGLNYGYTF.